One sample yielded the 32 T cell receptor beta chains listed below, sequenced in a study of cytomegalovirus exposure and HLA in healthy donors. TCRdb's copy holds only in-frame clones and misses some; the assay was immunoSEQ multiplex PCR. The sample includes 150,000 to 200,000 clones, more than 65% of them seen just once. The sequencing sample was made of PBMCs. All receptors derive from a woman in her twenties or thirties in good health and CMV-seropositive.

Only one count was recorded for this clone. Sequence at one end of the junction differs from germline and may be a read error. The chain employs TRBV7-7 and TRBJ2-5; D is perhaps TRBD2 (6 bases). CDR3 length equals 16 residues. The germline V gene has CDR1 SSHAT and CDR2 FNYEAQ (reference sequence). The CDR3: CASSPSGLASQETQYF. CDR3 in DNA: TGTGCTAGCAGCCCCAGCGGGCTAGCCTCCCAAGAGACCCAGTACTTC.

The chain links TRBV7-2 to TRBJ1-2; D call uncertain. Germline assignment: CDR1 SGHTA and CDR2 FQGNSA. The CDR3 totals 15 residues. Trimming removed 8 bases at V and 4 bases at J, with 20 bases between. DNA of the CDR3: TGTGCCAGCGCCCTGGTCTCGGGAGAGCCCTATGGCTACACCTTC. Its translation is CASALVSGEPYGYTF.

This chain links TRBV7-2 with TRBJ2-2; 15 bases align to TRBD2. Germline assignment: CDR1 SGHTA and CDR2 FQGNSA. V gave up 5 bases and J gave up 7 bases; unmatched junction bases: 8. CDR3 length: 17 residues. The CDR3 sequence: CASSPPGLAGGHGELFF. The CDR3 nucleotides are TGTGCCAGCAGCCCTCCGGGACTAGCGGGAGGTCACGGGGAGCTGTTTTTT.

The rearrangement links TRBV5-6 to TRBJ1-4, with 7 bases identical to TRBD1. This CDR3 is 16 amino acids long. The V and J ends lost 4 bases and 4 bases, in that order; junction bases with no gene match: 10. Germline V gene lookup returns CDR1 SGHDT and CDR2 YYEEEE. CDR3 loop: CASSRIFRDSNEKLFF. CDR3 sequence (DNA): TGTGCCAGCAGCCGAATATTCCGGGACAGTAATGAAAAACTGTTTTTT.

This rearrangement joins TRBV11-2 to TRBJ1-4; D not certain. Germline V gives CDR1 SGHAT, CDR2 FQNNGV. This CDR3 is built from 14 residues. The V gene lost 1 base and the J gene lost 6 bases, with 9 bases spanning the gap. The CDR3, as DNA: TGTGCCAGCAGCTTAGTATCGGGTGATGAAAAACTGTTTTTT. Protein product: CASSLVSGDEKLFF.

This sequence joins TRBV2 and TRBJ1-1, with a possible D match to TRBD1 (6 bases). The ends were cut back, 7 bases at V and 7 bases at J, with 13 bases in the middle. Germline V CDR1 and CDR2: SNHLY, FYNNEI. This CDR3 contains 12 residues. CDR3 DNA: TGTGCCAGCAAGGGGGACGGAAATGAAGCTTTCTTT. Encoded protein: CASKGDGNEAFF.

The chain has TRBV30 and TRBJ2-5, with a weak D call TRBD2 (6 bases). The CDR3 has 12 residues. CDR1 GTSNPN and CDR2 SVGIG come from the germline V gene (reference sequence). V was cut by 1 base and J by 9 bases, with 12 bases left in between. The CDR3: CAWSAGGGAQYF. DNA for the CDR3: TGTGCCTGGAGTGCCGGTGGCGGGGCCCAGTACTTC.

This clone was counted only a few times. J is TRBJ2-2 and V is TRBV7-9; 13 bases map to TRBD2. Germline assignment: CDR1 SEHNR and CDR2 FQNEAQ (reference sequence). The junction had 11 bases not matched to a gene; V was cut back by 2 bases and J by 5 bases. This CDR3 contains 19 residues. The CDR3 loop reads CASSLTGTSGKGSTGELFF. DNA of the CDR3: TGTGCCAGCAGCTTAACCGGGACTAGCGGGAAGGGGAGTACCGGGGAGCTGTTTTTT.

The J gene is TRBJ1-1, the V gene TRBV16; 7 bases are shared with TRBD1. The CDR3 loop spans 15 amino acids. From germline, CDR1 is KGHSY and CDR2 FQNENV. Unmatched junction bases numbered 8, after V lost 1 base and J lost 6 bases. Here the CDR3 DNA reads TGTGCCAGCAGCCAATTTTTAGGGGGCGGGGCTGAAGCTTTCTTT. Its translation is CASSQFLGGGAEAFF.

CDR3 nucleotide sequence: TGTGCCAGCAGCTCGGGACTAGCGGACCCCCTGGAGCAGTACTTC. Its protein is CASSSGLADPLEQYF. This chain joins TRBV13 and TRBJ2-7, with 11 positions matching TRBD2. The germline CDR1 and CDR2 sequences are PRHDT and FYEKMQ (reference sequence). Germline trimming cut 4 bases from V and 7 bases from J; bases unmatched to any gene: 9. The CDR3 length is 15 residues.

The V gene is TRBV6-1, the J gene TRBJ2-5, with D unclear. The CDR3 runs to 10 residues. In germline, CDR1 is MNHNS, CDR2 SASEGT. The ends were cut back, 8 bases at V and 5 bases at J, with 6 bases in the middle. The CDR3 region is CASSRETQYF. As DNA, the CDR3 is TGTGCCAGCTCGAGGGAGACCCAGTACTTC.

The chain joins TRBV15 to TRBJ2-7; D is uncertain. CDR3 length equals 13 residues. Between the trimmed V and J ends, which lost 3 bases and 1 base, there was a span of 7 bases. The germline CDR1 and CDR2 sequences are LNHNV and YYDKDF (reference sequence). This CDR3 reads CATSSLVSYEQYF. The CDR3 nucleotides read TGTGCCACCAGCAGTCTAGTTTCCTACGAGCAGTACTTC.

V usage is TRBV27 and J usage is TRBJ1-5; D may be TRBD1 (5 bases). The V gene's germline CDR1 is MNHEY and CDR2 SMNVEV (reference sequence). This CDR3 spans 14 amino acids. Between the trimmed V and J ends, which lost 6 bases and 1 base, there was a span of 10 bases. The CDR3 reads CASRGRVSNQPQHF. In DNA form, the CDR3 reads TGTGCCAGCAGGGGCAGGGTCAGCAATCAGCCCCAGCATTTT.

The chain links TRBV6-5 to TRBJ1-5, with D perhaps matching TRBD1 (5 bases). V was shortened by 5 bases and J by 4 bases, with 15 bases between the two germline ends. The CDR3 consists of 15 residues. The germline gives CDR1 MNHEY, CDR2 SVGAGI. CDR3 nucleotide sequence: TGTGCCAGCAGTCCCGGTGGGGGGGGGAATCAGCCCCAGCATTTT. It specifies CASSPGGGGNQPQHF.

V and J are TRBV12-5 and TRBJ2-3, with 7 bases identical to TRBD1. This CDR3 has 14 residues. The germline gives CDR1 LGHNT, CDR2 FRNRAP. Trimming took 4 bases from V and 2 from J; bases not matched to a gene: 3. This chain's CDR3 is CASGWGTATDTQYF. CDR3 nucleotide sequence: TGTGCTAGTGGTTGGGGGACAGCCACAGATACGCAGTATTTT.

This clone appeared a few times. The DNA of the CDR3 is TGCGCCAGCAGCCAAGGGGAGGGAACCTACGAGCAGTACTTC. This gives the protein CASSQGEGTYEQYF. J is TRBJ2-7 and V is TRBV4-1, with 7 bases matching TRBD2. V lost 1 base and J lost 2; bases outside the gene matches: 2. Germline assignment: CDR1 MGHRA and CDR2 YSYEKL. The CDR3 runs to 14 residues.

The table lists this clone with a few counts. The chain employs TRBV19 and TRBJ2-1; D ambiguous. Germline CDR1 LNHDA, CDR2 SQIVND (reference sequence). V gave up 1 base and J gave up 9 bases, with 4 bases separating them. The CDR3 covers 11 residues. The CDR3 protein is CASSIGREQFF. DNA of the CDR3: TGTGCCAGTAGTATAGGTCGTGAGCAGTTCTTC.

This sequence joins TRBV27 and TRBJ1-4, with D perhaps matching TRBD1 (6 bases). Per the germline V gene, CDR1 is MNHEY and CDR2 is SMNVEV (reference sequence). CDR3 length equals 16 residues. V lost 4 bases to trimming and J lost 7 bases, with 19 bases between them. As DNA, the CDR3 is TGTGCCAGCAGTTCAAAATTCGGGACACACATTGAAAAACTGTTTTTT. It is translated as CASSSKFGTHIEKLFF.

The chain uses TRBV11-2 and TRBJ2-5; D is undetermined. The CDR3 is made up of 12 amino acids. Per the germline V gene, CDR1 is SGHAT and CDR2 is FQNNGV. Trimming took 1 base from V and 5 from J, leaving 5 bases between them. Here the CDR3 DNA reads TGTGCCAGCAGCTTAGGGGCGGAGACCCAGTACTTC. Its protein is CASSLGAETQYF. Drawing the rest from reference TRBV11-2 and TRBJ2-5, the complete variable domain is EAGVAQSPRYKIIEKRQSVAFWCNPISGHATLYWYQQILGQGPKLLIQFQNNGVVDDSQLPKDRFSAERLKGVDSTLKIQPAKLEDSAVYLCASSLGAETQYFGPGTRLLVL.

Notes on this clone: The junction shows a germline mismatch at one end, possibly a read error. The rearrangement joins TRBV7-7 to TRBJ2-1, with TRBD2 matching over 13 bases. The CDR3 loop spans 17 amino acids. Germline CDR1 is SSHAT and CDR2 is FNYEAQ (reference sequence). CDR3 protein: CASSPGLAGASYNEQFF. In DNA form, the CDR3 reads TGTGCTAGCAGCCCAGGACTAGCGGGAGCGTCCTACAATGAGCAGTTCTTC.

This clone was found a few times. The rearrangement links TRBV6-5 to TRBJ1-2, with 7 bases identical to TRBD1. J gave up 0 bases and V 10 bases, and 5 bases lay outside the gene matches. This CDR3 spans 13 amino acids. The germline gives CDR1 MNHEY, CDR2 SVGAGI. The CDR3 nucleotides read TGTGCCACCTTCAGGGGGACTAACTATGGCTACACCTTC. Protein product: CATFRGTNYGYTF.

V usage is TRBV6-1 and J usage is TRBJ2-7; 9 bases are a match to TRBD1. CDR1 and CDR2 (germline): MNHNS, SASEGT. The CDR3 loop spans 14 amino acids. V was pared by 3 bases and J by 12 bases, with 12 bases of the junction left unmatched. The CDR3, as DNA: TGTGCCAGCAGTGAGGCACAGGGGGCCTCTCTTCGGTACTTC. It encodes CASSEAQGASLRYF.

The rearrangement links TRBV29-1 to TRBJ1-1, with 7 bases matching TRBD1. The CDR3 runs 13 residues. The trim removed 5 bases at V and 5 bases at J, leaving 8 bases unmatched. Germline CDR1 SQVTM, CDR2 ANQGSEA. This CDR3 is CSVTTGSGTEAFF. CDR3 nucleotide sequence: TGCAGCGTTACGACAGGGTCGGGGACTGAAGCTTTCTTT.

This chain links TRBV2 with TRBJ2-2; no clear D. Germline loops: CDR1 SNHLY, CDR2 FYNNEI. The CDR3 covers 15 residues. Trimming took 6 bases from V and 2 from J, leaving 13 bases between them. The CDR3 bases are TGTGCCAGCAGCCCCCGAAGTACTAACACCGGGGAGCTGTTTTTT. Amino acids: CASSPRSTNTGELFF.

V and J are TRBV21-1 and TRBJ2-1; the D segment call TRBD2 is taken from the table without a DNA check. TRBV21-1 is assigned pseudogene status. This CDR3 region has 15 residues. CDR3 residues: CASSSLGGSYNEQFF. The CDR3 DNA sequence: TGTGCCAGCAGCAGCCTCGGAGGCTCCTACAATGAGCAGTTCTTC.

V is TRBV7-6 and J is TRBJ2-7, with TRBD1 identical over 8 bases. The CDR3 is 15 residues long. Germline V gene sequence: CDR1 SGHVS, CDR2 FNYEAQ. V shed 5 bases, J shed 3 bases, and the junction held 9 bases outside the gene matches. The CDR3 DNA sequence: TGTGCCAGCAGCCCCGGACAGGGACTTCACTACGAGCAGTACTTC. As protein: CASSPGQGLHYEQYF.

This chain uses TRBV5-4 with TRBJ2-2; a weak D match, TRBD2 (6 bases). This CDR3 is 15 amino acids long. Germline V gene sequence: CDR1 SGHNT, CDR2 YYREEE (reference sequence). V was pared by 4 bases and J by 8 bases, with 18 bases between. The CDR3 is CASSPRLDPSGELFF. The DNA for the CDR3 is TGTGCCAGCAGCCCACGACTAGACCCTTCAGGGGAGCTGTTTTTT.

The chain links TRBV29-1 to TRBJ2-3; the match to TRBD2 covers 7 bases. CDR1 is SQVTM and CDR2 is ANQGSEA in the germline V gene. The junction had 6 bases not matched to a gene; V was cut back by 4 bases and J by 2 bases. The CDR3 contains 14 residues. The CDR3: CSVVPSGLTDTQYF. The CDR3 coding sequence is TGCAGCGTTGTACCTAGCGGACTCACAGATACGCAGTATTTT.

This sequence joins TRBV6-6 and TRBJ1-2; D may be TRBD1 (6 bases). The CDR3 is 13 amino acids. Germline V gives CDR1 MNHNY, CDR2 SVGAGI (reference sequence). V gave up 6 bases and J gave up 4 bases, with 12 bases separating them. CDR3 protein: CASRGMGAYGYTF. The DNA for the CDR3 is TGTGCCAGCAGGGGGATGGGGGCCTATGGCTACACCTTC.

The gene calls are TRBV2 and TRBJ2-3; 8 bases match TRBD2. Germline assignment: CDR1 SNHLY and CDR2 FYNNEI. The CDR3 sequence is 16 residues long. J gave up 0 bases and V 6 bases, and 8 bases lay outside the gene matches. The CDR3 sequence is CASRTGAGASTDTQYF. As DNA, the CDR3 is TGTGCCAGCAGAACGGGAGCGGGAGCCAGCACAGATACGCAGTATTTT.

The rearrangement joins TRBV6-5 to TRBJ2-3; TRBD1 is a possible D gene (5 bases). V was cut by 0 bases and J by 6 bases, with 7 bases left in between. The CDR3 consists of 13 residues. CDR1 and CDR2 from the germline V gene are MNHEY and SVGAGI. Here the CDR3 DNA reads TGTGCCAGCAGTTACTCGACAGACGATACGCAGTATTTT. Translating gives CASSYSTDDTQYF.

The sample holds one count of this clone. V gene TRBV6-6 combines with J gene TRBJ2-7; TRBD2 matches 14 bases. From germline, CDR1 is MNHNY and CDR2 SVGAGI (reference sequence). The CDR3 has 14 amino acids. V trimming: 6 bases; J trimming: 5 bases; junction bases outside the gene matches: 3. The CDR3 DNA is TGTGCCAGCAGATCGGGACTAGCGGGAGACGAGCAGTACTTC. Amino acid sequence: CASRSGLAGDEQYF.